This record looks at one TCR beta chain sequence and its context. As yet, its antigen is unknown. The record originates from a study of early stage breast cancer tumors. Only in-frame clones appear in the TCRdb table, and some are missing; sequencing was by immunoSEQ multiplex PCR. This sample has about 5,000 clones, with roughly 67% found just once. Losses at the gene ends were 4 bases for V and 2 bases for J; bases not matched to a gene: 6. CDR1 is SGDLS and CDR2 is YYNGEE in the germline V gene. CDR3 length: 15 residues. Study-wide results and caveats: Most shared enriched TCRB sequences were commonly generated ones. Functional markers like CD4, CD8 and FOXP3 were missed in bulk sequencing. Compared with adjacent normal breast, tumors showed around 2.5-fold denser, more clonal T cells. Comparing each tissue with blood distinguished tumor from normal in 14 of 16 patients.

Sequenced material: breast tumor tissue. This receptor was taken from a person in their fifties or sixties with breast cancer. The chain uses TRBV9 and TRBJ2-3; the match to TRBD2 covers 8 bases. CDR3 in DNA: TGTGCCAGCAGCCCAAGCGGGGGTTACACAGATACGCAGTATTTT. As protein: CASSPSGGYTDTQYF. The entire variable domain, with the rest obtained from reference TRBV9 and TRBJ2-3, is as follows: DSGVTQTPKHLITATGQRVTLRCSPRSGDLSVYWYQQSLDQGLQFLIQYYNGEERAKGNILERFSAQQFPDLHSELNLSSLELGDSALYFCASSPSGGYTDTQYFGPGTRLTVL.